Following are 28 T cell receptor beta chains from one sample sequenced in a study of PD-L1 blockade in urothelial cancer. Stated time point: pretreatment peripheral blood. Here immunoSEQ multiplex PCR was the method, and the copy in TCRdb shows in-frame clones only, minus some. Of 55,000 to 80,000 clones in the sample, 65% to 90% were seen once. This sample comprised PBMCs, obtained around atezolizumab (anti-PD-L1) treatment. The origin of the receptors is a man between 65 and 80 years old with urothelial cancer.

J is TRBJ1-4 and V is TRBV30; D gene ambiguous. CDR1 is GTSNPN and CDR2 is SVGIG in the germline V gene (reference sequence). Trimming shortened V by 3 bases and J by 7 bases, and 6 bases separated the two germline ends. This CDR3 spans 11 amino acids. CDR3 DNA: TGTGCCTGGAGAACGGGTGAAAAACTGTTTTTT. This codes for CAWRTGEKLFF.

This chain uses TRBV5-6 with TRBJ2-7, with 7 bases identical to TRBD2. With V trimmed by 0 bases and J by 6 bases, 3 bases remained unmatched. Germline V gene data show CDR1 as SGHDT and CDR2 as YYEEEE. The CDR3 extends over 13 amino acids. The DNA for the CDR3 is TGTGCCAGCAGCTTGGGCGGGGGAGGCGAGCAGTACTTC. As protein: CASSLGGGGEQYF.

CDR3 amino acids: CASSVGGFGELFF. DNA for the CDR3: TGTGCCAGCAGCGTAGGCGGCTTCGGGGAGCTGTTTTTT. The chain carries TRBV9 and TRBJ2-2; D is uncertain. CDR1 and CDR2 (germline): SGDLS, YYNGEE. Deletions cut 0 bases from V and 7 bases from J, with 7 bases between. CDR3 length equals 13 residues.

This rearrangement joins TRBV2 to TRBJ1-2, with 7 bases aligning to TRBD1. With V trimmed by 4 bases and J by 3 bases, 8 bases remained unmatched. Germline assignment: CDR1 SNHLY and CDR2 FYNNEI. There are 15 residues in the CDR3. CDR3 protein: CASSGTGESYYGYTF. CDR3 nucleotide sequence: TGTGCCAGCAGTGGGACAGGCGAATCGTACTATGGCTACACCTTC.

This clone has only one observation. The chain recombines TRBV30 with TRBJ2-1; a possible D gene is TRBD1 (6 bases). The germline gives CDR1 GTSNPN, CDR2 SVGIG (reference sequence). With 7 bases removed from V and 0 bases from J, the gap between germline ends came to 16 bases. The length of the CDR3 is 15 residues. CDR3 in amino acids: CASSQGSSSYNEQFF. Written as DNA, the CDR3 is TGTGCCTCGTCCCAGGGGTCTTCCTCCTACAATGAGCAGTTCTTC.

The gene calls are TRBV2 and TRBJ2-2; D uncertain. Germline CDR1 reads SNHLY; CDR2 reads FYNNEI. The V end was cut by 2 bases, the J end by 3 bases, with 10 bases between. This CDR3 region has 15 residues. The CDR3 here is CASSESSPDTGELFF. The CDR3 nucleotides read TGTGCCAGCAGTGAAAGTAGCCCCGACACCGGGGAGCTGTTTTTT.

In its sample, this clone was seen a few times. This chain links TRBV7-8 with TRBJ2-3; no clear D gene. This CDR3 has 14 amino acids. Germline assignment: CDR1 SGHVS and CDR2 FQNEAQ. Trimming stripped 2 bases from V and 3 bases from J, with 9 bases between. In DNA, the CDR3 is TGTGCCAGCAGCTTATCAGGCCCAACAGATACGCAGTATTTT. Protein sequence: CASSLSGPTDTQYF.

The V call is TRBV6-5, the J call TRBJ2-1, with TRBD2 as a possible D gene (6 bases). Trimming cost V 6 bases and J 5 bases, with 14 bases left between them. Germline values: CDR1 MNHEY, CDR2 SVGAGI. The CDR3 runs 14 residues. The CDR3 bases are TGTGCCAGCAGCCCGGACTATCGAGACAATGAGCAGTTCTTC. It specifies CASSPDYRDNEQFF.

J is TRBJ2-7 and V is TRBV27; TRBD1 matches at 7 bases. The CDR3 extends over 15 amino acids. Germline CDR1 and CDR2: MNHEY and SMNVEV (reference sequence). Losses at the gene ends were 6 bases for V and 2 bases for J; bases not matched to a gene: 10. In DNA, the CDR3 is TGTGCCAGCAGCCTAGTAAGGACAGGAACCTACGAGCAGTACTTC. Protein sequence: CASSLVRTGTYEQYF.

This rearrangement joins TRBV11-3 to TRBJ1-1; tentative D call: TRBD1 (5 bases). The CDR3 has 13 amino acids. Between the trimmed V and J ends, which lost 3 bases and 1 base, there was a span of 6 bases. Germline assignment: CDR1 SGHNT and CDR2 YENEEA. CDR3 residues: CASSFRANTEAFF. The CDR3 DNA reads TGTGCCAGCAGCTTCAGGGCGAACACTGAAGCTTTCTTT.

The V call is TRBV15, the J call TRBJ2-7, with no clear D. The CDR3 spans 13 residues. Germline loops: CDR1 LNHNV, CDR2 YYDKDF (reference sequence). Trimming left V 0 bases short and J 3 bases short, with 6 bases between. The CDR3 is CATSRDLVYEQYF. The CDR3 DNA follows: TGTGCCACCAGCAGAGATTTAGTCTACGAGCAGTACTTC.

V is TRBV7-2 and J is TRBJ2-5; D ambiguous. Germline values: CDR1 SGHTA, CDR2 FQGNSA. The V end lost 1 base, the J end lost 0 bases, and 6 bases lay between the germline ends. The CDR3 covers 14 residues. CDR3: CASSLGAYQETQYF. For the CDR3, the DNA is TGTGCCAGCAGCTTAGGGGCCTACCAAGAGACCCAGTACTTC. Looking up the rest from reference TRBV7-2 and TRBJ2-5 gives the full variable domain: GAGVSQSPSNKVTEKGKDVELRCDPISGHTALYWYRQSLGQGLEFLIYFQGNSAPDKSGLPSDRFSAERTGGSVSTLTIQRTQQEDSAVYLCASSLGAYQETQYFGPGTRLLVL.

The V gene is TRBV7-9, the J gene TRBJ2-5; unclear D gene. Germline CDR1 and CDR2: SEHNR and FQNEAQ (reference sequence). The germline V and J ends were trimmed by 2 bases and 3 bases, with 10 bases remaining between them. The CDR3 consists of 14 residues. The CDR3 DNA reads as TGTGCCAGCAGCTTACAGCTCACAGAAGAGACCCAGTACTTC. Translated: CASSLQLTEETQYF.

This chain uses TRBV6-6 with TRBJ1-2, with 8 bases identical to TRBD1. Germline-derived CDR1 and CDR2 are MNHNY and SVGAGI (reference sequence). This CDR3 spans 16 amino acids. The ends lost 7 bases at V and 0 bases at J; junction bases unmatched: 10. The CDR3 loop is CASTPVGTGANYGYTF. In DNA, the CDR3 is TGTGCCAGCACCCCGGTCGGGACAGGCGCTAACTATGGCTACACCTTC.

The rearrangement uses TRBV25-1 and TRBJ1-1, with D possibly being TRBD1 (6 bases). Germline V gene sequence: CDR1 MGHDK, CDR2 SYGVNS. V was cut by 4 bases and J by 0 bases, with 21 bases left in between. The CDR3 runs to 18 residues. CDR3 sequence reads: CASSGNRAVLSMNTEAFF. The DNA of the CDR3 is TGTGCCAGCAGTGGTAACAGGGCGGTCTTGAGTATGAACACTGAAGCTTTCTTT. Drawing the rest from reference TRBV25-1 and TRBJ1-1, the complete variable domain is EADIYQTPRYLVIGTGKKITLECSQTMGHDKMYWYQQDPGMELHLIHYSYGVNSTEKGDLSSESTVSRIRTEHFPLTLESARPSHTSQYLCASSGNRAVLSMNTEAFFGQGTRLTVV.

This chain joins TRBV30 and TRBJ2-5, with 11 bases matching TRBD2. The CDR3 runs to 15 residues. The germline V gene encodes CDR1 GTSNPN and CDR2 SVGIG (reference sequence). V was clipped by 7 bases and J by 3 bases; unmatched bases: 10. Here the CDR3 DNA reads TGTGCCTCCCGGGGGCGTAGCGGGAGGGAAGAGACCCAGTACTTC. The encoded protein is CASRGRSGREETQYF. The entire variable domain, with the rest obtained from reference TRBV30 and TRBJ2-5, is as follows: SQTIHQWPATLVQPVGSPLSLECTVEGTSNPNLYWYRQAAGRGLQLLFYSVGIGQISSEVPQNLSASRPQDRQFILSSKKLLLSDSGFYLCASRGRSGREETQYFGPGTRLLVL.

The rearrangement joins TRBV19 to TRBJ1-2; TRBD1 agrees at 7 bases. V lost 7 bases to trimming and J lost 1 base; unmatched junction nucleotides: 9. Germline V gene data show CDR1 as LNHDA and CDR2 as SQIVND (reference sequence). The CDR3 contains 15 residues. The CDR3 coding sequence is TGTGCCAGTAAAAAAGGGACAGAACTTAACTATGGCTACACCTTC. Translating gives CASKKGTELNYGYTF.

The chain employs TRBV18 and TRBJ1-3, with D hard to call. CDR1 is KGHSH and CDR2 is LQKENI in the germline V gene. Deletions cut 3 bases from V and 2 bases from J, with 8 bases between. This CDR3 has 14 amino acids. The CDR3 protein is CASSPSGTGNTIYF. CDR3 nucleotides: TGTGCCAGCTCACCCTCCGGGACTGGAAACACCATATATTTT.

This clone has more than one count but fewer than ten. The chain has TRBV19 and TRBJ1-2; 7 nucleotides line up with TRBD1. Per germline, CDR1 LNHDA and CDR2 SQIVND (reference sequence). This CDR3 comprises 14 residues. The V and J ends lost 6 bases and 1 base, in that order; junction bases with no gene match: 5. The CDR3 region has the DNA TGTGCCAGTAGCGGGGGACAGTTTAACTATGGCTACACCTTC. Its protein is CASSGGQFNYGYTF.

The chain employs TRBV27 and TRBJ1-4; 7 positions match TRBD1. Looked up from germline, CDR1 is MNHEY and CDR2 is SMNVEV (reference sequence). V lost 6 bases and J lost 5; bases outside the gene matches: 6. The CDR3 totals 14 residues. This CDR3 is CASRRGPQNEKLFF. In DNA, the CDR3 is TGTGCCAGCAGGAGGGGGCCTCAAAATGAAAAACTGTTTTTT.

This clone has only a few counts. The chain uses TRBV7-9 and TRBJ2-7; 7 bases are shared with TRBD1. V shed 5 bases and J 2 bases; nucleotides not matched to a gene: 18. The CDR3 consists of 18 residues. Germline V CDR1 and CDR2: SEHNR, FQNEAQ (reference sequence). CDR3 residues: CASSEGATGAGSTYEQYF. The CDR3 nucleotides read TGTGCCAGCAGCGAGGGGGCCACAGGGGCAGGTTCCACCTACGAGCAGTACTTC.

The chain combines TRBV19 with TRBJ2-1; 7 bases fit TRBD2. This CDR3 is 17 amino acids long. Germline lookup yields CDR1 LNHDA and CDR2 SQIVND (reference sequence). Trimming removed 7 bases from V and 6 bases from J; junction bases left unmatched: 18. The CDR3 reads CASTPILGGRTLNEQFF. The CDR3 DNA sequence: TGTGCCAGTACCCCGATTTTGGGGGGGAGGACCCTCAATGAGCAGTTCTTC.

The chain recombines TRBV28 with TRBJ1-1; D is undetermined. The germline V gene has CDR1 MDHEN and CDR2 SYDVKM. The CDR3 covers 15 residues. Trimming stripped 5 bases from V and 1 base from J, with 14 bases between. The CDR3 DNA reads TGTGCCAGCAGTCCCCCCAGTAGGAGGAACACTGAAGCTTTCTTT. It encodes CASSPPSRRNTEAFF.

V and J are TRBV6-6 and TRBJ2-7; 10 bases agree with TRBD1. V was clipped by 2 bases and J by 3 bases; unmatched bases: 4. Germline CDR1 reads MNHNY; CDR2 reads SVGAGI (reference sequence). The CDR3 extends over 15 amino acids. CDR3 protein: CASSYPGTGVYEQYF. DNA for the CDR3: TGTGCCAGCAGTTACCCCGGGACAGGGGTCTACGAGCAGTACTTC.

CDR3 coding DNA: TGTGCCAGCATCGCAACAGGGAGGGGAGGTGGTGGCTACACCTTC. It specifies CASIATGRGGGGYTF. The chain couples TRBV2 to TRBJ1-2; perhaps TRBD1 as D (6 bases). The V end was cut by 7 bases, the J end by 7 bases, with 22 bases between. CDR1 is SNHLY and CDR2 is FYNNEI in the germline V gene. CDR3 length equals 15 residues.

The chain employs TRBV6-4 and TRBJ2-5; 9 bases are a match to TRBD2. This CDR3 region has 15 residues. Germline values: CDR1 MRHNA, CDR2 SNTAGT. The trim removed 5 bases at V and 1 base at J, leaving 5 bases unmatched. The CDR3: CASSLAGETQETQYF. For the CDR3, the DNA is TGTGCCAGCAGTTTAGCGGGAGAGACCCAAGAGACCCAGTACTTC.

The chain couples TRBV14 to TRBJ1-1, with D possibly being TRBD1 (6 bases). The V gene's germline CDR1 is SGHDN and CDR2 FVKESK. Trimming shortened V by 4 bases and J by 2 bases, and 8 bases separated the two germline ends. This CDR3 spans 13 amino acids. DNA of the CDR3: TGTGCCAGCAGCCTGGACAGAAACACTGAAGCTTTCTTT. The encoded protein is CASSLDRNTEAFF.

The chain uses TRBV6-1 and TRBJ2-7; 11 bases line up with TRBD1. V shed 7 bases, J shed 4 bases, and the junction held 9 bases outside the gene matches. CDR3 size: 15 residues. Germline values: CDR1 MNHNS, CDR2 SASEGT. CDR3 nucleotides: TGTGCCAGCATGGGGACCGGGACAGGGGGTTACGAGCAGTACTTC. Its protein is CASMGTGTGGYEQYF.